A single sample gave rise to the 22 T cell receptor beta chains below, sequenced in a study of cytomegalovirus exposure and HLA in healthy donors. PCR used 60 Vbeta primers and 13 Jbeta primers. Produced via immunoSEQ multiplex PCR; TCRdb's table is partial and in-frame only. The table includes about 200,000 clones, around 87% detected once. Material for sequencing was PBMCs. Receptors were obtained from a man aged 25-45 years in good health and CMV-seronegative.

The V call is TRBV4-1, the J call TRBJ1-1, with a tentative D call TRBD1 (6 bases). The germline CDR1 and CDR2 sequences are MGHRA and YSYEKL. The V gene lost 1 base and the J gene lost 5 bases, with 20 bases spanning the gap. CDR3 length: 17 residues. CDR3: CASSQVGVGGHFTEAFF. In nucleotides, the CDR3 is TGCGCCAGCAGCCAAGTTGGTGTGGGGGGGCATTTTACTGAAGCTTTCTTT.

This clone appeared a few times. V is TRBV28 and J is TRBJ1-1; the D gene is possibly TRBD1 (6 bases). CDR3 size: 14 residues. With 8 bases removed from V and 6 bases from J, the gap between germline ends came to 19 bases. Germline V gives CDR1 MDHEN, CDR2 SYDVKM. This CDR3 reads CASRKSGGAPEAFF. The CDR3 region has the DNA TGTGCCAGCCGCAAGAGTGGGGGCGCCCCTGAAGCTTTCTTT.

V and J are TRBV7-9 and TRBJ1-5; D gene uncertain. Germline loops: CDR1 SEHNR, CDR2 FQNEAQ (reference sequence). Deletions cut 5 bases from V and 2 bases from J, with 7 bases between. There are 13 residues in the CDR3. CDR3 bases: TGTGCCAGCAGCCGGGGTGGCAATCAGCCCCAGCATTTT. The encoded protein is CASSRGGNQPQHF.

The chain joins TRBV27 to TRBJ1-1; D gene unclear. Trimming cost V 6 bases and J 3 bases, with 14 bases left between them. Germline assignment: CDR1 MNHEY and CDR2 SMNVEV (reference sequence). The CDR3 consists of 14 residues. The CDR3 loop is CASRLLPGDTEAFF. The CDR3 DNA reads as TGTGCCAGCAGACTACTTCCCGGGGACACTGAAGCTTTCTTT.

Only a few counts were recorded for this clone. The chain combines TRBV28 with TRBJ2-6; D is undetermined. The CDR3 runs 13 residues. In germline, CDR1 is MDHEN, CDR2 SYDVKM. V was shortened by 8 bases and J by 0 bases, with 5 bases between the two germline ends. The CDR3 is CASVSSGANVLTF. The CDR3 DNA sequence: TGTGCCAGCGTCAGCTCTGGGGCCAACGTCCTGACTTTC. Full variable domain (missing parts from reference TRBV28 and TRBJ2-6): DVKVTQSSRYLVKRTGEKVFLECVQDMDHENMFWYRQDPGLGLRLIYFSYDVKMKEKGDIPEGYSVSREKKERFSLILESASTNQTSMYLCASVSSGANVLTFGAGSRLTVL.

This rearrangement joins TRBV5-1 to TRBJ1-1; 12 bases line up with TRBD1. V was pared by 4 bases and J by 4 bases, with 11 bases of the junction left unmatched. Germline lookup yields CDR1 SGHRS and CDR2 YFSETQ. This CDR3 region has 17 residues. The CDR3 coding sequence is TGCGCCAGCAGCCCGGGGACAGGGGGCGGGTTGGGCACTGAAGCTTTCTTT. Encoded protein: CASSPGTGGGLGTEAFF.

This rearrangement joins TRBV28 to TRBJ2-7; TRBD2 is a possible D gene (6 bases). This CDR3 contains 13 residues. Germline V gene lookup returns CDR1 MDHEN and CDR2 SYDVKM. V lost 6 bases and J lost 3, with 12 bases in between. This chain's CDR3 is CASRRPGGYEQYF. CDR3 coding DNA: TGTGCCAGCAGACGTCCCGGGGGCTACGAGCAGTACTTC.

This chain connects TRBV16 to TRBJ1-1; tentatively, D is TRBD1 (6 bases). Germline V gene lookup returns CDR1 KGHSY and CDR2 FQNENV. With 0 bases removed from V and 6 bases from J, the gap between germline ends came to 26 bases. The CDR3 contains 19 residues. CDR3 protein: CASSQSAPSLGGRWAEAFF. The CDR3 DNA is TGTGCCAGCAGCCAATCTGCTCCCTCTCTCGGGGGGCGATGGGCTGAAGCTTTCTTT. Together with reference TRBV16 and TRBJ1-1, the CDR3 gives the full variable domain: GEEVAQTPKHLVRGEGQKAKLYCAPIKGHSYVFWYQQVLKNEFKFLISFQNENVFDETGMPKERFSAKCLPNSPCSLEIQATKLEDSAVYFCASSQSAPSLGGRWAEAFFGQGTRLTVV.

The rearrangement joins TRBV7-9 to TRBJ1-2; D not resolved. Germline V gene sequence: CDR1 SEHNR, CDR2 FQNEAQ (reference sequence). The CDR3 sequence is 13 residues long. V lost 2 bases and J lost 5, with 9 bases in between. CDR3 bases: TGTGCCAGCAGCTTACTCCAGTCGTATGGCTACACCTTC. Translated: CASSLLQSYGYTF.

This rearrangement joins TRBV29-1 to TRBJ2-1, with D perhaps TRBD2 (6 bases). The ends were cut back, 3 bases at V and 9 bases at J, with 9 bases in the middle. This CDR3 comprises 11 residues. The V gene's germline CDR1 is SQVTM and CDR2 ANQGSEA. As DNA, the CDR3 is TGCAGCGTTGAGGGGGGAGGTGAGCAGTTCTTC. Its translation is CSVEGGGEQFF.

J is TRBJ1-4 and V is TRBV11-2; D is undetermined. In germline, CDR1 is SGHAT, CDR2 FQNNGV. Trimming removed 0 bases at V and 8 bases at J, with 10 bases between. The CDR3 is 14 amino acids. CDR3 loop: CASSLERWSEKLFF. The CDR3 DNA sequence: TGTGCCAGCAGCTTAGAGAGGTGGTCGGAAAAACTGTTTTTT.

The gene calls are TRBV9 and TRBJ2-4; TRBD1 might be the D (6 bases). CDR3 length: 17 amino acids. V was clipped by 4 bases and J by 1 base, with 18 bases between them. Germline V gene lookup returns CDR1 SGDLS and CDR2 YYNGEE. The chain's CDR3 is CASSPKGVAGAKNIQYF. The CDR3 nucleotides are TGTGCCAGCAGCCCAAAGGGGGTGGCTGGGGCCAAAAACATTCAGTACTTC.

The chain uses TRBV7-9 and TRBJ2-3, with 10 bases matching TRBD2. Trimming cost V 5 bases and J 9 bases; bases outside gene matches: 14. The CDR3 sequence is 16 residues long. CDR1 is SEHNR and CDR2 is FQNEAQ in the germline V gene (reference sequence). CDR3 region: CASSLTSGTPPGTQYF. In nucleotides, the CDR3 is TGTGCCAGCAGCCTCACTAGCGGGACTCCGCCGGGAACGCAGTATTTT.

This clone appeared once. Other DNA sequences in the same sample also yield this CDR3. This chain joins TRBV28 and TRBJ1-1; D is unclear. CDR1 MDHEN and CDR2 SYDVKM come from the germline V gene. The CDR3 sequence is 12 residues long. The ends were cut back, 2 bases at V and 5 bases at J, with 6 bases in the middle. CDR3: CASSLRLTEAFF. The CDR3 DNA is TGTGCCAGCAGTTTACGGTTAACTGAAGCTTTCTTT.

V usage is TRBV28 and J usage is TRBJ2-2; D is ambiguous. Per the germline V gene, CDR1 is MDHEN and CDR2 is SYDVKM. V gave up 7 bases and J gave up 3 bases, with 18 bases separating them. The CDR3 totals 16 residues. The CDR3 DNA sequence: TGTGCCAGCAACCAGACTCCCCAACTCTACACCGGGGAGCTGTTTTTT. This translates into CASNQTPQLYTGELFF.

The chain employs TRBV19 and TRBJ1-2, with no clear D. The CDR3 is 15 amino acids. The ends were cut back, 6 bases at V and 2 bases at J, with 16 bases in the middle. Germline CDR1 LNHDA, CDR2 SQIVND (reference sequence). The DNA for the CDR3 is TGTGCCAGTAGGAGTGGTCCACGGAGGAACTATGGCTACACCTTC. This encodes CASRSGPRRNYGYTF.

The chain recombines TRBV7-6 with TRBJ2-2; 7 bases are a match to TRBD1. Trimming took 5 bases from V and 1 from J; bases not matched to a gene: 4. This CDR3 is 15 amino acids long. CDR1 is SGHVS, CDR2 FNYEAQ, per germline. CDR3: CASSPWTGNTGELFF. CDR3 DNA sequence: TGTGCCAGCAGCCCCTGGACAGGGAACACCGGGGAGCTGTTTTTT.

The chain carries TRBV5-6 and TRBJ2-7; 9 nucleotides agree with TRBD2. The CDR3 covers 16 residues. The trim removed 2 bases at V and 4 bases at J, leaving 10 bases unmatched. Germline values: CDR1 SGHDT, CDR2 YYEEEE. The CDR3 nucleotides read TGTGCCAGCAGCTTCTTAAGCGGGGGGATGAGTTACGAGCAGTACTTC. Protein: CASSFLSGGMSYEQYF.

This clone appeared a single time. The chain carries TRBV27 and TRBJ2-3; tentative D call: TRBD2 (5 bases). Trimming removed 3 bases from V and 0 bases from J, with 13 bases in between. The CDR3 contains 16 residues. The germline gives CDR1 MNHEY, CDR2 SMNVEV (reference sequence). The CDR3 DNA is TGTGCCAGCAGTTTGGGAGCGGCACAAAGCACAGATACGCAGTATTTT. As protein: CASSLGAAQSTDTQYF.

The CDR3, as DNA: TGTGCCAGCAGCTTGGGACTTGGGATGGGAGGGGGAAACACTGAAGCTTTCTTT. Protein sequence: CASSLGLGMGGGNTEAFF. This chain joins TRBV5-4 and TRBJ1-1; D may be TRBD1 (6 bases). The CDR3 is made up of 18 amino acids. The V end was cut by 0 bases, the J end by 2 bases, with 20 bases between. Germline V gene sequence: CDR1 SGHNT, CDR2 YYREEE (reference sequence).

V is TRBV6-6 and J is TRBJ2-5; TRBD1 agrees at 8 bases. The junction had 5 bases not matched to a gene; V was cut back by 6 bases and J by 2 bases. In germline, CDR1 is MNHNY, CDR2 SVGAGI (reference sequence). This CDR3 comprises 14 residues. The CDR3 sequence is CASSRQGSQETQYF. CDR3 DNA sequence: TGTGCCAGCAGCCGACAGGGGTCTCAAGAGACCCAGTACTTC.

The chain is built from TRBV10-3 and TRBJ1-4, with 8 nucleotides matching TRBD1. This CDR3 has 17 residues. Per the germline V gene, CDR1 is ENHRY and CDR2 is SYGVKD. Unmatched junction bases numbered 13, after V lost 2 bases and J lost 8 bases. CDR3 region: CAISEGLGTGLGEKLFF. The CDR3 DNA reads TGTGCCATCAGTGAGGGTTTGGGGACAGGTTTGGGCGAAAAACTGTTTTTT.